The 15 T cell receptor beta chains below were found in one sample sequenced in a study of blood T cell repertoires in COVID-19. Here immunoSEQ multiplex PCR was the method, and the copy in TCRdb shows in-frame clones only, minus some. The sample has roughly 250,000 clones, around nine tenths seen once. The sample comprised peripheral blood. The receptors originated from a woman aged 40 to 50 who had recovered from COVID-19.

This clone was counted between two and nine times. The chain uses TRBV7-2 and TRBJ1-1; 8 bases match TRBD1. Germline CDR1 reads SGHTA; CDR2 reads FQGNSA. The J segment lost 7 bases and the V segment lost 5 bases, leaving 12 bases of the junction unmatched. The CDR3 sequence is 15 residues long. Here the CDR3 reads CASSTRGQGFVEAFF. CDR3 coding DNA: TGTGCCAGCAGCACCCGAGGACAGGGTTTTGTTGAAGCTTTCTTT.

The rearrangement joins TRBV3-1 (or the pseudogene TRBV3-2) to TRBJ2-3; tentatively, D is TRBD1 (5 bases). V was pared by 6 bases and J by 0 bases, with 13 bases between. Germline V gene data show CDR1 as LGHDT and CDR2 as YNNKEL (reference sequence). This CDR3 has 15 amino acids. The DNA of the CDR3 is TGTGCCAGCAGGCCCAGGGCCCGAAGCACAGATACGCAGTATTTT. Its translation: CASRPRARSTDTQYF.

The J gene is TRBJ2-7, the V gene TRBV2; maybe TRBD1 (6 bases). The ends were cut back, 6 bases at V and 2 bases at J, with 14 bases in the middle. Per the germline V gene, CDR1 is SNHLY and CDR2 is FYNNEI. This CDR3 comprises 14 residues. For the CDR3, the DNA is TGTGCCAGCAGCGTAACCGGGACAACCTACGAGCAGTACTTC. The encoded protein is CASSVTGTTYEQYF.

The gene calls are TRBV30 and TRBJ1-4, with D perhaps TRBD1 (6 bases). The CDR3 is 15 amino acids. V lost 2 bases, J lost 2 bases, and 12 bases lay in between. Germline CDR1 and CDR2: GTSNPN and SVGIG (reference sequence). CDR3 in amino acids: CAWSPTGRTNEKLFF. CDR3 nucleotides: TGTGCCTGGAGTCCAACAGGGCGGACTAATGAAAAACTGTTTTTT.

J is TRBJ1-2 and V is TRBV7-2, with TRBD1 identical over 9 bases. J lost 6 bases, V lost 5 bases, and 7 bases had no gene match. Germline loops: CDR1 SGHTA, CDR2 FQGNSA. The CDR3 is 14 residues long. CDR3 protein: CASSPGDRVDGYTF. CDR3 in DNA: TGTGCCAGCAGCCCGGGGGACAGGGTAGATGGCTACACCTTC.

The chain has TRBV5-6 and TRBJ1-2; no definite D call. The germline gives CDR1 SGHDT, CDR2 YYEEEE. V gave up 1 base and J gave up 2 bases, with 3 bases separating them. The length of the CDR3 is 12 residues. The DNA for the CDR3 is TGTGCCAGCAGCTTGTCGAACTATGGCTACACCTTC. This codes for CASSLSNYGYTF.

This clone was counted a single time. The chain carries TRBV19 and TRBJ1-4; maybe TRBD1 (5 bases). Trimming removed 1 base from V and 10 bases from J, with 10 bases in between. This CDR3 region has 13 residues. Germline V gene sequence: CDR1 LNHDA, CDR2 SQIVND (reference sequence). The CDR3 loop is CASSIGGQGKLFF. CDR3 DNA sequence: TGTGCCAGTAGTATAGGGGGCCAGGGAAAACTGTTTTTT.

CDR3 region: CASSPGWGTDTQYF. CDR3 nucleotide sequence: TGTGCCAGCAGCCCGGGATGGGGCACAGATACGCAGTATTTT. The chain is built from TRBV11-2 and TRBJ2-3; a weak D match, TRBD2 (5 bases). The germline CDR1 and CDR2 sequences are SGHAT and FQNNGV. The CDR3 has 14 amino acids. The V end was cut by 5 bases, the J end by 1 base, with 10 bases between.

The V and J genes are TRBV10-3 and TRBJ2-1; TRBD2 agrees at 14 bases. The CDR3 is 15 residues long. Germline trimming cut 6 bases from V and 8 bases from J; bases unmatched to any gene: 6. Germline-derived CDR1 and CDR2 are ENHRY and SYGVKD. CDR3 sequence: CAIRGLAGGGDEQFF. For the CDR3, the DNA is TGTGCCATCAGAGGACTAGCGGGAGGCGGGGATGAGCAGTTCTTC.

This clone has a single count. The chain carries TRBV7-2 and TRBJ2-3; 7 bases match TRBD2. The V and J ends lost 6 bases and 0 bases, in that order; junction bases with no gene match: 6. This CDR3 is 15 amino acids long. Germline V lookup: CDR1 SGHTA, CDR2 FQGNSA. In DNA, the CDR3 is TGTGCCAGCAGTCAGCGGGGTCCTAGCACAGATACGCAGTATTTT. This gives the protein CASSQRGPSTDTQYF.

J is TRBJ2-2 and V is TRBV6-4; D may be TRBD2 (6 bases). The CDR3 consists of 14 residues. Germline V gene data show CDR1 as MRHNA and CDR2 as SNTAGT. The V end lost 0 bases, the J end lost 6 bases, and 8 bases lay between the germline ends. The CDR3 is CASSDSWGAGELFF. The CDR3 DNA reads TGTGCCAGCAGTGACTCATGGGGGGCCGGGGAGCTGTTTTTT.

This chain uses TRBV28 with TRBJ1-6; D unresolved. The CDR3 is made up of 14 amino acids. CDR1 and CDR2 (germline): MDHEN, SYDVKM. Trimming removed 7 bases from V and 3 bases from J, with 10 bases in between. The CDR3 bases are TGTGCCAGCAAGGTACAGATCTATAATTCACCCCTCCACTTT. Translated: CASKVQIYNSPLHF.

Only one count was recorded for this clone. This chain uses TRBV11-2 with TRBJ2-6; TRBD1 agrees at 11 bases. Germline V CDR1 and CDR2: SGHAT, FQNNGV. The ends lost 10 bases at V and 4 bases at J; junction bases unmatched: 12. This CDR3 contains 17 residues. CDR3 nucleotides: TGTGCCACCGGACAGGGGGCCGCTCCCGTCGGGGCCAACGTCCTGACTTTC. This codes for CATGQGAAPVGANVLTF.

The chain carries TRBV5-1 and TRBJ2-7; D is unclear. The CDR3 is 13 amino acids. The V gene's germline CDR1 is SGHRS and CDR2 YFSETQ. V lost 0 bases, J lost 6 bases, and 10 bases lay in between. In DNA form, the CDR3 reads TGCGCCAGCAGCTTGGAAGCCGATACCGAGCAGTACTTC. It is translated as CASSLEADTEQYF.

The chain recombines TRBV6-5 with TRBJ2-5, with 11 bases matching TRBD1. Germline V gene sequence: CDR1 MNHEY, CDR2 SVGAGI. There are 15 residues in the CDR3. The trim removed 2 bases at V and 4 bases at J, leaving 3 bases unmatched. CDR3 amino acids: CASSYGQGAGETQYF. As DNA, the CDR3 is TGTGCCAGCAGTTACGGACAGGGGGCAGGAGAGACCCAGTACTTC.